The 20 T cell receptor beta chains given below trace back to one sample, sequenced in a study of T cell repertoires in cytomegalovirus infection. Their specific antigens are unknown. TCRdb reanalysed the reads using MiXCR and keeps one entry per CDR3 protein. The sample has about 470,000 distinct CDR3 sequences; more than 40% are singletons. This material consisted of cultured PBMCs, taken from culture after CMV antigen stimulation. The receptors originated from a human donor in good health (CMV status not recorded). Some clones in this sample may be carry-over from other donors' samples.

This clonotype has only a few counts. V usage is TRBV5-6 and J usage is TRBJ1-5, with 9 bases identical to TRBD1. The V gene end was trimmed by 0 bases and the J gene end by 7 bases; junction bases not matched to a gene: 2. This CDR3 has 14 residues. Germline CDR1 SGHDT, CDR2 YYEEEE. In DNA form, the CDR3 reads TGTGCCAGCAGCTTGGGGACAGGGGAACAGCCCCAGCATTTT. As protein: CASSLGTGEQPQHF. The full variable domain, rest sourced from reference TRBV5-6 and TRBJ1-5, is DAGVTQSPTHLIKTRGQQVTLRCSPKSGHDTVSWYQQALGQGPQFIFQYYEEEERQRGNFPDRFSGHQFPNYSSELNVNALLLGDSALYLCASSLGTGEQPQHFGDGTRLSIL.

The V and J genes are TRBV7-8 and TRBJ2-5; TRBD2 matches at 7 bases. Germline lookup yields CDR1 SGHVS and CDR2 FQNEAQ. V shed 3 bases, J shed 5 bases, and the junction held 6 bases outside the gene matches. The CDR3 has 14 amino acids. CDR3 nucleotides: TGTGCCAGCAGCTTCGGATTGGGGGGGGAGACCCAGTACTTC. Its translation: CASSFGLGGETQYF. The full variable domain, completed using reference TRBV7-8 and TRBJ2-5, is GAGVSQSPRYKVAKRGQDVALRCDPISGHVSLFWYQQALGQGPEFLTYFQNEAQLDKSGLPSDRFFAERPEGSVSTLKIQRTQQEDSAVYLCASSFGLGGETQYFGPGTRLLVL.

The V call is TRBV7-2, the J call TRBJ2-3; the D gene is possibly TRBD2 (6 bases). Germline CDR1 is SGHTA and CDR2 is FQGNSA. The V and J ends lost 6 bases and 3 bases respectively, with 19 bases between them. This CDR3 contains 16 residues. The CDR3 region has the DNA TGTGCCAGCAGACATGCAACTGGGGCGGGGACAGATACGCAGTATTTT. This codes for CASRHATGAGTDTQYF.

The V call is TRBV28, the J call TRBJ1-5, with 8 nucleotides matching TRBD1. With V trimmed by 4 bases and J by 4 bases, 6 bases remained unmatched. The CDR3 runs 15 residues. Germline V gene lookup returns CDR1 MDHEN and CDR2 SYDVKM. CDR3 sequence (DNA): TGTGCCAGCAGTTCAGACAGGGGAGGTAATCAGCCCCAGCATTTT. It yields the protein CASSSDRGGNQPQHF.

The chain has TRBV20-1 and TRBJ2-5; D is unclear. The CDR3 is made up of 15 amino acids. With 0 bases removed from V and 6 bases from J, the gap between germline ends came to 17 bases. The V gene's germline CDR1 is DFQATT and CDR2 SNEGSKA (reference sequence). CDR3 in amino acids: CSARDPAEPAKTQYF. DNA of the CDR3: TGCAGTGCTAGAGATCCGGCAGAGCCCGCCAAGACCCAGTACTTC.

This chain links TRBV5-1 with TRBJ2-1, with 10 bases aligning to TRBD2. This CDR3 has 16 amino acids. In germline, CDR1 is SGHRS, CDR2 YFSETQ. After removal of 4 bases from V and 2 bases from J, the junction contained 6 bases not matched to a gene. CDR3 in DNA: TGCGCCAGCAGCCAACCTAGCGGGGGTGCCTACAATGAGCAGTTCTTC. The encoded protein is CASSQPSGGAYNEQFF.

This clonotype was seen many times. The chain combines TRBV7-9 with TRBJ2-5, with D perhaps TRBD2 (6 bases). Germline CDR1 and CDR2: SEHNR and FQNEAQ (reference sequence). V lost 1 base to trimming and J lost 0 bases, with 12 bases between them. The CDR3 has 16 residues. The CDR3 DNA follows: TGTGCCAGCAGCTTAGACGTAGGAGGGTACCAAGAGACCCAGTACTTC. Translated: CASSLDVGGYQETQYF.

Worth noting for this clonotype: This may be a read error: a much more frequent sequence differs by one nucleotide. This chain connects TRBV7-2 to TRBJ1-3, with D possibly TRBD1 on 6 matching bases. Trimming removed 4 bases from V and 2 bases from J, with 15 bases in between. The CDR3 has 16 amino acids. The germline CDR1 and CDR2 sequences are SGHTA and FQGNSA. CDR3 nucleotides: TGTGCCAGCAGCTCGGCAGGGACACCGGCTGGAAACACCATATATTTT. As protein: CASSSAGTPAGNTIYF.

This clonotype was seen more than once but under ten times. This sequence joins TRBV7-2 and TRBJ1-6, with a weak D call TRBD1 (6 bases). V was trimmed by 5 bases and J by 7 bases, leaving 9 bases between them. The CDR3 length is 13 residues. CDR1 SGHTA and CDR2 FQGNSA come from the germline V gene. The CDR3 nucleotides read TGTGCCAGCAGCCCAGGGGTGAATTCACCCCTCCACTTT. It encodes CASSPGVNSPLHF.

The chain uses TRBV6-2 or TRBV6-3 and TRBJ2-1, with no clear D. The CDR3 consists of 13 residues. Between the trimmed V and J ends, which lost 7 bases and 12 bases, there was a span of 19 bases. Germline V gene sequence: CDR1 MNHEY, CDR2 SVGEGT. CDR3 protein: CASIQSAVGGQFF. The CDR3 DNA reads as TGTGCCAGCATCCAGTCGGCAGTGGGTGGGCAGTTCTTC.

This clonotype was observed a few times. The chain joins TRBV11-2 to TRBJ2-7, with a possible D match to TRBD1 (6 bases). The germline V gene has CDR1 SGHAT and CDR2 FQNNGV. This CDR3 spans 15 amino acids. The V end was cut by 6 bases, the J end by 2 bases, with 17 bases between. CDR3 sequence: CASSINRDTAYEQYF. CDR3 DNA: TGTGCCAGCAGTATTAACCGGGACACAGCCTACGAGCAGTACTTC.

The chain links TRBV4-1 to TRBJ2-3; a possible D gene is TRBD1 (6 bases). There are 15 residues in the CDR3. Germline V gene lookup returns CDR1 MGHRA and CDR2 YSYEKL. Trimming shortened V by 0 bases and J by 2 bases, and 9 bases separated the two germline ends. CDR3 amino acids: CASSQEQGNTDTQYF. In DNA, the CDR3 is TGCGCCAGCAGCCAAGAGCAGGGGAACACAGATACGCAGTATTTT.

This clonotype was picked up a small number of times. V and J are TRBV7-2 and TRBJ2-1, with 11 bases identical to TRBD1. The CDR3 sequence is 14 residues long. With V trimmed by 5 bases and J by 8 bases, 5 bases remained unmatched. The germline V gene has CDR1 SGHTA and CDR2 FQGNSA. In nucleotides, the CDR3 is TGTGCCAGCAGCCCGTCGGGACAGGGGGATGAGCAGTTCTTC. This translates into CASSPSGQGDEQFF.

V usage is TRBV6-5 and J usage is TRBJ2-3; 9 bases are a match to TRBD2. From germline, CDR1 is MNHEY and CDR2 SVGAGI. The junction had 7 bases not matched to a gene; V was cut back by 8 bases and J by 1 base. This CDR3 is 15 amino acids long. In DNA form, the CDR3 reads TGTGCCAGCCATCGGGCGGGAGGGGGCACAGATACGCAGTATTTT. It yields the protein CASHRAGGGTDTQYF.

The J gene is TRBJ2-1, the V gene TRBV14; D gene unclear. Germline CDR1 SGHDN, CDR2 FVKESK. This CDR3 has 13 amino acids. Trimming took 3 bases from V and 10 from J, leaving 13 bases between them. CDR3 loop: CASSHRLGTEQFF. For the CDR3, the DNA is TGTGCCAGCAGCCACAGACTGGGCACCGAGCAGTTCTTC. Full variable domain (outside the CDR3, taken from reference TRBV14 and TRBJ2-1): EAGVTQFPSHSVIEKGQTVTLRCDPISGHDNLYWYRRVMGKEIKFLLHFVKESKQDESGMPNNRFLAERTGGTYSTLKVQPAELEDSGVYFCASSHRLGTEQFFGPGTRLTVL.

This clonotype was found many times. V and J are TRBV7-8 and TRBJ2-7; D is unresolved. This CDR3 comprises 17 residues. The germline CDR1 and CDR2 sequences are SGHVS and FQNEAQ. Trimming took off 0 bases at V and 0 bases at J, with 15 bases between the two ends. CDR3 sequence: CASSLARQGSYSYEQYF. The CDR3 DNA is TGTGCCAGCAGCTTAGCGAGACAAGGAAGCTACTCCTACGAGCAGTACTTC.

A word on this clonotype: The junction shows a germline mismatch at one end, possibly a read error. V gene TRBV7-2 combines with J gene TRBJ1-2; unclear D gene. The germline V gene encodes CDR1 SGHTA and CDR2 FQGNSA. This CDR3 spans 16 amino acids. DNA of the CDR3: TGTGCCAGCAGCCCCGGGAGGGTCGGCCAAAACTATGTCTACACCTTC. Translated, it gives CASSPGRVGQNYVYTF.

V usage is TRBV4-3 and J usage is TRBJ2-4; D gene unclear. The CDR3 loop spans 14 amino acids. V lost 0 bases and J lost 7, with 10 bases in between. Germline CDR1 is LGHNA and CDR2 is YSLEER. CDR3 in DNA: TGCGCCAGCAGCCAAGATCTTCGGGTTAACATTCAGTACTTC. This encodes CASSQDLRVNIQYF.

V and J are TRBV7-9 and TRBJ1-5, with 7 nucleotides matching TRBD1. This CDR3 spans 14 amino acids. Trimming took 5 bases from V and 7 from J; bases not matched to a gene: 8. Germline V gene lookup returns CDR1 SEHNR and CDR2 FQNEAQ (reference sequence). The CDR3 region is CASSLTGEMQPQHF. CDR3 in DNA: TGTGCCAGCAGCCTAACAGGGGAAATGCAGCCCCAGCATTTT.

The rearrangement joins TRBV12-5 to TRBJ2-7; TRBD1 aligns across 9 bases. This CDR3 is 14 amino acids long. With 3 bases clipped from V and 6 bases from J, the junction kept 6 bases outside the gene matches. Per germline, CDR1 LGHNT and CDR2 FRNRAP. DNA for the CDR3: TGTGCTAGTGGTTTCGTCGGGACAGGGAGCGAGCAGTACTTC. Amino acid sequence: CASGFVGTGSEQYF.